Presented here are 20 T cell receptor beta chains from one specimen sequenced in a study of cytotoxic CD8 clonotypes in ibrutinib-treated CLL. Clones were read by immunoSEQ multiplex PCR, and TCRdb kept only the in-frame ones, dropping some. The sample has 150,000 to 250,000 clones, around three quarters seen once; the top ten hold under 15%. The sample here was PBMCs, taken after 24 months of ibrutinib treatment. The origin of the receptors is a human donor with chronic lymphocytic leukemia.

This clone occurred a few times. The rearrangement joins TRBV19 to TRBJ1-2; no clear D gene. The CDR3 is 14 residues long. V shed 3 bases and J shed 2 bases, with 10 bases lying between them. Germline CDR1 reads LNHDA; CDR2 reads SQIVND (reference sequence). The CDR3 here is CASSILTENYGYTF. In nucleotides, the CDR3 is TGTGCCAGTAGTATCCTTACAGAAAACTATGGCTACACCTTC.

This sequence joins TRBV28 and TRBJ1-4; 10 bases line up with TRBD1. The V gene's germline CDR1 is MDHEN and CDR2 SYDVKM. With V trimmed by 6 bases and J by 7 bases, 8 bases remained unmatched. This CDR3 region has 15 residues. The CDR3 coding sequence is TGTGCCAGCAGCCTCCGTAGGACAGGGGGTGAAAAACTGTTTTTT. The encoded protein is CASSLRRTGGEKLFF.

This chain joins TRBV18 and TRBJ2-7; 7 bases are shared with TRBD1. After removal of 1 base from V and 2 bases from J, the junction contained 5 bases not matched to a gene. Germline V gene sequence: CDR1 KGHSH, CDR2 LQKENI. The CDR3 extends over 15 amino acids. The CDR3 protein is CASSPLGQDPYEQYF. The CDR3 DNA reads TGTGCCAGCTCACCACTCGGACAGGACCCCTACGAGCAGTACTTC.

This clone appeared a few times. The V and J genes are TRBV27 and TRBJ2-7, with TRBD2 matching 8 bases. J was trimmed by 5 bases and V by 4 bases; bases with no gene match: 7. The CDR3 has 14 residues. Germline assignment: CDR1 MNHEY and CDR2 SMNVEV (reference sequence). Here the CDR3 reads CASSSTGTRDEQYF. The CDR3 coding sequence is TGTGCCAGCAGTTCTACCGGGACTAGGGACGAGCAGTACTTC.

The chain uses TRBV6-5 and TRBJ1-2; no clear D gene. Deletions cut 6 bases from V and 2 bases from J, with 13 bases between. The germline CDR1 and CDR2 sequences are MNHEY and SVGAGI. The CDR3 is 14 amino acids. The CDR3 here is CASRRGGSNYGYTF. The DNA for the CDR3 is TGTGCCAGCAGAAGAGGAGGATCGAACTATGGCTACACCTTC.

The genes are TRBV4-2 and TRBJ2-7, with 8 bases matching TRBD2. J was trimmed by 1 base and V by 6 bases; bases with no gene match: 8. The CDR3 consists of 15 residues. Germline values: CDR1 LGHNA, CDR2 YNFKEQ. The CDR3: CASRVAGWGSYEQYF. DNA of the CDR3: TGTGCCAGCAGGGTAGCGGGGTGGGGGTCCTACGAGCAGTACTTC.

The chain has TRBV7-9 and TRBJ2-7; D remains unclear. Germline CDR1 and CDR2: SEHNR and FQNEAQ (reference sequence). Trimming took 5 bases from V and 7 from J, leaving 9 bases between them. This CDR3 has 11 amino acids. The DNA of the CDR3 is TGTGCCAGCAGCCCGGGTTGGGAGCAGTACTTC. Translating gives CASSPGWEQYF.

This clone was seen only a few times. The rearrangement joins TRBV5-5 to TRBJ1-1; D gene ambiguous. The CDR3 has 14 amino acids. The V gene's germline CDR1 is SGHKS and CDR2 YYEKEE (reference sequence). V was shortened by 4 bases and J by 0 bases, with 10 bases between the two germline ends. This CDR3 is CASSRQGMNTEAFF. The CDR3 DNA reads as TGTGCCAGCAGCCGACAAGGCATGAACACTGAAGCTTTCTTT.

The chain couples TRBV6-5 to TRBJ2-7; D is perhaps TRBD2 (7 bases). V lost 7 bases and J lost 7, with 20 bases in between. Germline V gene sequence: CDR1 MNHEY, CDR2 SVGAGI. This CDR3 is built from 14 residues. CDR3 in amino acids: CASKTGASGVEQYF. The CDR3 region has the DNA TGTGCCAGCAAAACGGGGGCTAGCGGAGTAGAGCAGTACTTC.

The J gene is TRBJ2-2, the V gene TRBV15, with D possibly TRBD1 on 5 matching bases. Deletions cut 6 bases from V and 2 bases from J, with 10 bases between. In germline, CDR1 is LNHNV, CDR2 YYDKDF (reference sequence). CDR3 length equals 14 residues. The CDR3 region has the DNA TGTGCCACCAGGCAACAGGATAACACCGGGGAGCTGTTTTTT. It specifies CATRQQDNTGELFF. The variable domain in full, with the rest retrieved from reference TRBV15 and TRBJ2-2, is DAMVIQNPRYQVTQFGKPVTLSCSQTLNHNVMYWYQQKSSQAPKLLFHYYDKDFNNEADTPDNFQSRRPNTSFCFLDIRSPGLGDTAMYLCATRQQDNTGELFFGEGSRLTVL.

The chain employs TRBV5-6 and TRBJ2-5; TRBD2 matches 7 bases. CDR3 length: 14 amino acids. Germline V gives CDR1 SGHDT, CDR2 YYEEEE. Trimming removed 3 bases from V and 4 bases from J; junction bases left unmatched: 6. The CDR3 here is CASSSTTGGETQYF. The CDR3 region has the DNA TGTGCCAGCAGCTCCACCACGGGGGGAGAGACCCAGTACTTC.

V is TRBV6-7 and J is TRBJ1-4, with 8 bases identical to TRBD1. TRBV6-7 is an ORF for which the function is uncertain. CDR3 length equals 14 residues. V shed 6 bases and J 7 bases; nucleotides not matched to a gene: 7. The DNA for the CDR3 is TGTGCCAGCAGCGCCGGGACAGGAGTTGAAAAACTGTTTTTT. Its protein is CASSAGTGVEKLFF.

In this sample, this clone turned up a few times. The gene calls are TRBV30 and TRBJ2-2; no firm D call. The V and J ends lost 5 bases and 6 bases respectively, with 25 bases between them. CDR1 and CDR2 from the germline V gene are GTSNPN and SVGIG (reference sequence). The CDR3 is 17 residues long. CDR3 loop: CAWGNRLDILTSGELFF. In nucleotides, the CDR3 is TGTGCCTGGGGCAACCGGCTAGATATTCTCACGTCCGGGGAGCTGTTTTTT.

V gene TRBV11-2 combines with J gene TRBJ2-1, with D uncertain. Per the germline V gene, CDR1 is SGHAT and CDR2 is FQNNGV. This CDR3 is 12 amino acids long. Trimming removed 6 bases at V and 7 bases at J, with 10 bases between. The CDR3 reads CASRSNRNEQFF. Written as DNA, the CDR3 is TGTGCCAGCAGGTCAAATAGGAATGAGCAGTTCTTC.

This chain uses TRBV11-2 with TRBJ2-1; tentative D call: TRBD2 (6 bases). Germline V gene data show CDR1 as SGHAT and CDR2 as FQNNGV. This CDR3 is 14 amino acids long. Trimming pared 2 bases from V and 4 bases from J, leaving 9 bases between. CDR3 coding DNA: TGTGCCAGCAGCTTATGGGGGACTTACAATGAGCAGTTCTTC. The encoded protein is CASSLWGTYNEQFF.

This clone was found a few times. In the same sample, other DNA sequences code for this CDR3. This chain connects TRBV2 to TRBJ2-2; D remains ambiguous. CDR1 is SNHLY, CDR2 FYNNEI, per germline. The CDR3 has 11 residues. V was trimmed by 4 bases and J by 6 bases, leaving 3 bases between them. The CDR3 protein is CASSGAGELFF. The CDR3 DNA reads TGTGCCAGCAGTGGTGCCGGGGAGCTGTTTTTT.

The chain joins TRBV7-2 to TRBJ2-7; 11 nucleotides agree with TRBD2. J gave up 6 bases and V 5 bases, and 18 bases lay outside the gene matches. Germline CDR1 and CDR2: SGHTA and FQGNSA. The CDR3 extends over 18 amino acids. CDR3 loop: CASSPMITSGSRWFEQYF. The CDR3 bases are TGTGCCAGCAGCCCCATGATAACTAGCGGGAGCCGGTGGTTCGAGCAGTACTTC.

This chain joins TRBV9 and TRBJ2-1; TRBD2 agrees at 8 bases. Per germline, CDR1 SGDLS and CDR2 YYNGEE. After removal of 6 bases from V and 8 bases from J, the junction contained 10 bases not matched to a gene. The CDR3 loop spans 14 amino acids. The CDR3 bases are TGTGCCAGCATAATAGCGGGAAGGGCACATGAGCAGTTCTTC. Translated: CASIIAGRAHEQFF.

This clone appeared once. This sequence joins TRBV30 and TRBJ2-7; 7 nucleotides match TRBD1. The length of the CDR3 is 13 residues. With V trimmed by 3 bases and J by 6 bases, 8 bases remained unmatched. Germline-derived CDR1 and CDR2 are GTSNPN and SVGIG (reference sequence). This CDR3 is CAWRRQGRLEQYF. Here the CDR3 DNA reads TGTGCCTGGAGAAGACAGGGTCGACTCGAGCAGTACTTC.

This clone was counted between two and nine times. The chain is built from TRBV19 and TRBJ1-2; D not resolved. CDR1 is LNHDA and CDR2 is SQIVND in the germline V gene (reference sequence). V lost 6 bases and J lost 1, with 12 bases in between. The CDR3 has 14 amino acids. The CDR3 here is CASRKTPNNYGYTF. CDR3 sequence (DNA): TGTGCCAGTAGGAAGACACCGAATAACTATGGCTACACCTTC.